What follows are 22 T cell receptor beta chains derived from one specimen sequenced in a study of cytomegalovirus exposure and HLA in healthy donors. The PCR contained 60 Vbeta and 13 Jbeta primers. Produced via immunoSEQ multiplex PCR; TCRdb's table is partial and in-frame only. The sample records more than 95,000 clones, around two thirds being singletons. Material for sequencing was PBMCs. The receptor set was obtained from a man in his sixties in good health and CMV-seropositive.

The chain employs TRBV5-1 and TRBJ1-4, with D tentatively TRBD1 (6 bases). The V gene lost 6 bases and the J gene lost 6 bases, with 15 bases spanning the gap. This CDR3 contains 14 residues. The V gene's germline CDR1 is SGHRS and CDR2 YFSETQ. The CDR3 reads CASTPGEGYEKLFF. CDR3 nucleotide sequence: TGCGCCAGCACTCCAGGGGAGGGATATGAAAAACTGTTTTTT.

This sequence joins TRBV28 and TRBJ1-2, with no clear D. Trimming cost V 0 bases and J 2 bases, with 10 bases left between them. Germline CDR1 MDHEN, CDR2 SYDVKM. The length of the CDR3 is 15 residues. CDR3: CASSLWEERNYGYTF. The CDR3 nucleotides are TGTGCCAGCAGTTTATGGGAAGAGAGGAACTATGGCTACACCTTC.

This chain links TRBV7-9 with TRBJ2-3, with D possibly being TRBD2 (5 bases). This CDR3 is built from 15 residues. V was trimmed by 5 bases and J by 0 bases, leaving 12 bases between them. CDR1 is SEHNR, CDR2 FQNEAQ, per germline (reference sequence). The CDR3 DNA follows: TGTGCCAGCAGCCCCGGGGTATTCAGCACAGATACGCAGTATTTT. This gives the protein CASSPGVFSTDTQYF.

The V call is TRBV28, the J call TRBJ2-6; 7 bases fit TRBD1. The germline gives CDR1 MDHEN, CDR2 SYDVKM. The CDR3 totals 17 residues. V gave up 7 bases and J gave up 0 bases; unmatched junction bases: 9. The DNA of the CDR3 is TGTGCCAGCACCGATAGGACAGGCCTCTCTGGGGCCAACGTCCTGACTTTC. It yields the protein CASTDRTGLSGANVLTF.

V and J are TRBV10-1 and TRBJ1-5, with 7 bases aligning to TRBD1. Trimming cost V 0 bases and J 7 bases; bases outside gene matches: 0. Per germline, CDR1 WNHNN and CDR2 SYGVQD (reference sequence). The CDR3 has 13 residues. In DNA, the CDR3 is TGCGCCAGCAGTGAGTCGACAGGGCAGCCCCAGCATTTT. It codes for CASSESTGQPQHF.

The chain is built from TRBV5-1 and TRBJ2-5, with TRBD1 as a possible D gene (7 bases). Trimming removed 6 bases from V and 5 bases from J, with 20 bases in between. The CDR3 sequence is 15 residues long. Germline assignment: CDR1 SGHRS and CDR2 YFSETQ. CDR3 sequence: CASTLAGGGGETQYF. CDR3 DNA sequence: TGCGCCAGCACCCTCGCTGGAGGGGGCGGGGAGACCCAGTACTTC.

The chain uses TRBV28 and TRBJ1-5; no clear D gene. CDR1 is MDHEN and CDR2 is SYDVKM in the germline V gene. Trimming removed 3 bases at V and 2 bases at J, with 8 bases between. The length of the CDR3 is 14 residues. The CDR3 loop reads CASSFMRGNQPQHF. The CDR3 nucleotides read TGTGCCAGCAGTTTTATGAGGGGCAATCAGCCCCAGCATTTT.

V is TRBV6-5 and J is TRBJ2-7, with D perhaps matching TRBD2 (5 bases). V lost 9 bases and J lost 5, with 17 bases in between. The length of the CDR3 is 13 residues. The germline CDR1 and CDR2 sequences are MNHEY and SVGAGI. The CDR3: CASGRAKADEQYF. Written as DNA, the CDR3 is TGTGCCAGTGGGAGAGCGAAGGCTGACGAGCAGTACTTC.

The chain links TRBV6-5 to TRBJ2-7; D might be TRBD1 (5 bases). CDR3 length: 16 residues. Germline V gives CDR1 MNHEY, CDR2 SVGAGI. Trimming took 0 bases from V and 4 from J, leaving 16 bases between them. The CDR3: CASSYSGRAQGYEQYF. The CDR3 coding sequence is TGTGCCAGCAGTTACTCTGGCAGGGCCCAGGGATACGAGCAGTACTTC.

The CDR3 nucleotides are TGTGCCAGCAGCCGGAGGGTAGCGGGGGTTGGAACAGATACGCAGTATTTT. Amino acids: CASSRRVAGVGTDTQYF. The chain links TRBV2 to TRBJ2-3, with 9 positions matching TRBD2. The J segment lost 3 bases and the V segment lost 6 bases, leaving 13 bases of the junction unmatched. Germline-derived CDR1 and CDR2 are SNHLY and FYNNEI. The length of the CDR3 is 17 residues.

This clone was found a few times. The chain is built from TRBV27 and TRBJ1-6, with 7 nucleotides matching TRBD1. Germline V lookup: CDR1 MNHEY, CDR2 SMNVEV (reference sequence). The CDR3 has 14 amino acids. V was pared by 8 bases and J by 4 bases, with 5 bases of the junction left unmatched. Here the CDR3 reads CASCKTGYNSPLHF. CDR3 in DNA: TGTGCCAGCTGCAAGACAGGGTATAATTCACCCCTCCACTTT.

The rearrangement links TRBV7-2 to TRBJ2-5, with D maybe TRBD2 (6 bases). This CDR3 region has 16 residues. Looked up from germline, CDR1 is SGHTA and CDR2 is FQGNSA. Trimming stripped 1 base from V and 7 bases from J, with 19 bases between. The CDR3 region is CASSLDVTSRKGTQYF. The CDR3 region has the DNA TGTGCCAGCAGCTTAGATGTGACTAGTAGAAAGGGGACCCAGTACTTC.

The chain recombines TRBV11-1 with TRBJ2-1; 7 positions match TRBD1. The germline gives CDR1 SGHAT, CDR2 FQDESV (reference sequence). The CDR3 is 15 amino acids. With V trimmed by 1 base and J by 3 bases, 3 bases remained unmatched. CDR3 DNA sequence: TGTGCCAGCAGCTTAGTTGGGGACAGCTACAATGAGCAGTTCTTC. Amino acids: CASSLVGDSYNEQFF.

The CDR3 DNA is TGTGCCTGGACCCTACAGGGGGCTCCGGGGGAGCTGTTTTTT. Its protein is CAWTLQGAPGELFF. V gene TRBV30 combines with J gene TRBJ2-2; TRBD1 matches at 9 bases. The CDR3 contains 14 residues. The V gene end was trimmed by 4 bases and the J gene end by 8 bases; junction bases not matched to a gene: 8. Looked up from germline, CDR1 is GTSNPN and CDR2 is SVGIG (reference sequence).

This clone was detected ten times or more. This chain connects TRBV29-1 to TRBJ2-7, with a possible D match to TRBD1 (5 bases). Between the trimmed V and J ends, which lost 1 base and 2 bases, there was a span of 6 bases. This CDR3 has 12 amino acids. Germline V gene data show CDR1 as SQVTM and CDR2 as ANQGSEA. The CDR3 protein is CSVEVGAYEQYF. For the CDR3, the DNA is TGCAGCGTTGAAGTAGGGGCCTACGAGCAGTACTTC.

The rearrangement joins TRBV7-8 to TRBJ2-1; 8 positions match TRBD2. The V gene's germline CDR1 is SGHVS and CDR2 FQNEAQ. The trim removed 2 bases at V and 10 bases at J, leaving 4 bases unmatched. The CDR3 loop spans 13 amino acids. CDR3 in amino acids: CASSLWRGEEQFF. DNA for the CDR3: TGTGCCAGCAGCTTATGGCGGGGGGAAGAGCAGTTCTTC. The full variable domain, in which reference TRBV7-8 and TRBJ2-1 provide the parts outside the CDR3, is GAGVSQSPRYKVAKRGQDVALRCDPISGHVSLFWYQQALGQGPEFLTYFQNEAQLDKSGLPSDRFFAERPEGSVSTLKIQRTQQEDSAVYLCASSLWRGEEQFFGPGTRLTVL.

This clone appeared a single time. The chain's CDR3 is CASSPYSGTSTDTQYF. In DNA form, the CDR3 reads TGTGCCAGCAGCCCATATAGCGGGACTAGCACAGATACGCAGTATTTT. J is TRBJ2-3 and V is TRBV7-6, with 8 bases fitting TRBD2. V dropped 5 bases and J dropped 0; count of bases not matched to a gene: 7. Germline V gene sequence: CDR1 SGHVS, CDR2 FNYEAQ. This CDR3 region has 16 residues.

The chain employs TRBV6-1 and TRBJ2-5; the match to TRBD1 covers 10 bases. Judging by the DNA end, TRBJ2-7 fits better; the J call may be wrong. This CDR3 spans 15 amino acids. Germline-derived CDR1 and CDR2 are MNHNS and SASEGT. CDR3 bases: TGTGCCAGCGGGTTGGACAGGGGGACAACCTACGAGCAGTACTTC. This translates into CASGLDRGTTYEQYF.

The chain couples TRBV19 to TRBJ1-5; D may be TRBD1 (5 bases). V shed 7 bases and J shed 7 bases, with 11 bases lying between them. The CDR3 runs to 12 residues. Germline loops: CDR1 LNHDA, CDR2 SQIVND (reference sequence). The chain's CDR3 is CASTGGVQPQHF. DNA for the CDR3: TGTGCCAGTACCGGGGGGGTCCAGCCCCAGCATTTT.

The CDR3 protein is CASSLEDPLPGLAGQRGQFF. CDR3 nucleotide sequence: TGTGCCAGCAGCTTAGAAGATCCGTTACCGGGACTAGCGGGACAACGGGGGCAGTTCTTC. The rearrangement links TRBV7-8 to TRBJ2-1; 13 nucleotides agree with TRBD2. Per germline, CDR1 SGHVS and CDR2 FQNEAQ. After removal of 1 base from V and 12 bases from J, the junction contained 21 bases not matched to a gene. This CDR3 has 20 residues.

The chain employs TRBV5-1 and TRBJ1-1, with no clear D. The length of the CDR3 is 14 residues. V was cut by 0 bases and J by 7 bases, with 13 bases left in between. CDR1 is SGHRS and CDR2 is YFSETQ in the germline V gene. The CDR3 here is CASSLVPDLIEAFF. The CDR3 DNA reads TGCGCCAGCAGCTTGGTCCCGGACTTAATTGAAGCTTTCTTT.

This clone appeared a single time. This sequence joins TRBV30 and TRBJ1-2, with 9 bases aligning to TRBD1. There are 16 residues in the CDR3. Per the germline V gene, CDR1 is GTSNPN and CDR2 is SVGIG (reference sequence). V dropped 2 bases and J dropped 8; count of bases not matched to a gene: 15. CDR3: CAWSQPGPTGGGGYTF. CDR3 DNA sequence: TGTGCCTGGAGTCAACCGGGGCCCACAGGGGGCGGCGGCTACACCTTC.